The rows below give T cell receptor beta chains drawn from one sample of a study of graft-versus-host responses after intestinal transplantation. The protocol was immunoSEQ multiplex PCR, while the TCRdb copy is restricted to in-frame clones and leaves out a portion. The sample shows some 69,000 clones, more than 90% of them seen only once. Here the sequenced sample was bone marrow, taken 734 days after intestinal transplantation. These receptor sequences come from a human patient who received an intestinal transplant, so some T cells may come from the graft donor. Both conserved end residues are part of each CDR3. Each record gives: V gene, D gene, J gene, clone size, CDR3 protein, CDR3 DNA. A D gene is named only where the DNA matches it firmly. A clone size is listed for some rows: how often the clone was seen (once, few, many), or a class if it is expanded.

V gene: TRBV9; D gene: .; J gene: TRBJ2-5; clone size: .; CDR3 protein: CASSVAAGNEKTQYF; CDR3 DNA: TGTGCCAGCAGCGTAGCGGCGGGCAACGAGAAGACCCAGTACTTC
V gene: TRBV6-5; D gene: .; J gene: TRBJ1-6; clone size: once; CDR3 protein: CASSYLTQNSPLHF; CDR3 DNA: TGTGCCAGCAGTTACTTAACACAAAATTCACCCCTCCACTTT
V gene: TRBV29-1; D gene: .; J gene: TRBJ1-1; clone size: .; CDR3 protein: CSGHQRAEAFF; CDR3 DNA: TGCAGCGGCCACCAGAGAGCCGAAGCTTTCTTT
V gene: TRBV6-6; D gene: TRBD1; J gene: TRBJ1-6; clone size: once; CDR3 protein: CASSYSTGGYSPLHF; CDR3 DNA: TGTGCCAGCAGTTACTCAACAGGGGGGTATTCACCCCTCCACTTT
V gene: TRBV18; D gene: .; J gene: TRBJ1-2; clone size: once; CDR3 protein: CASSLRPYPLYGYTF; CDR3 DNA: TGTGCCAGCTCACTTCGGCCTTACCCCCTCTATGGCTACACCTTC
V gene: TRBV4-1; D gene: TRBD2; J gene: TRBJ2-1; clone size: .; CDR3 protein: CASSQRLAGGPYNEQFF; CDR3 DNA: TGCGCCAGCAGCCAGAGACTAGCGGGAGGCCCCTACAATGAGCAGTTCTTC
V gene: TRBV6-5; D gene: .; J gene: TRBJ2-1; clone size: .; CDR3 protein: CASSYSGGPYNEQFF; CDR3 DNA: TGTGCCAGCAGTTACTCCGGGGGGCCGTATAATGAGCAGTTCTTC
V gene: TRBV5-6; D gene: .; J gene: TRBJ2-6; clone size: .; CDR3 protein: CASSLAVRRVAGANVLTF; CDR3 DNA: TGTGCCAGCAGCTTGGCAGTCAGGCGGGTAGCAGGGGCCAACGTCCTGACTTTC
V gene: TRBV2; D gene: .; J gene: TRBJ1-5; clone size: .; CDR3 protein: CASGPRSTWNQPQHF; CDR3 DNA: TGTGCCAGCGGTCCTCGGTCAACGTGGAATCAGCCCCAGCATTTT
V gene: TRBV10-3; D gene: .; J gene: TRBJ2-5; clone size: .; CDR3 protein: CAIRKGGGTEQETQYF; CDR3 DNA: TGTGCCATCAGGAAAGGAGGGGGGACAGAACAAGAGACCCAGTACTTC
V gene: TRBV14; D gene: .; J gene: TRBJ2-5; clone size: .; CDR3 protein: CASSPGPQPETQYF; CDR3 DNA: TGTGCCAGCAGCCCAGGACCTCAGCCAGAGACCCAGTACTTC
V gene: TRBV5-1; D gene: TRBD2; J gene: TRBJ2-3; clone size: once; CDR3 protein: CASSPMFSGGATDTQYF; CDR3 DNA: TGCGCCAGCAGCCCCATGTTTAGCGGGGGGGCAACAGATACGCAGTATTTT
V gene: TRBV29-1; D gene: TRBD2; J gene: TRBJ2-1; clone size: .; CDR3 protein: CSVDTSGRAYNEQFF; CDR3 DNA: TGCAGCGTTGACACTAGCGGGAGGGCCTACAATGAGCAGTTCTTC
V gene: TRBV4-2; D gene: .; J gene: TRBJ1-2; clone size: .; CDR3 protein: CASSPDRTVYGYTF; CDR3 DNA: TGTGCCAGCAGCCCAGACAGGACTGTCTATGGCTACACCTTC
V gene: TRBV2; D gene: .; J gene: TRBJ2-5; clone size: .; CDR3 protein: CASSKAPGKGETQYF; CDR3 DNA: TGTGCCAGCAGTAAAGCCCCGGGGAAAGGGGAGACCCAGTACTTC
V gene: TRBV11-2; D gene: .; J gene: TRBJ2-1; clone size: .; CDR3 protein: CASSFWDEQFF; CDR3 DNA: TGTGCCAGCAGCTTCTGGGATGAGCAGTTCTTC
V gene: TRBV6-6; D gene: .; J gene: TRBJ1-5; clone size: .; CDR3 protein: CASSYARASNQPQHF; CDR3 DNA: TGTGCCAGCAGTTACGCGAGGGCGAGCAATCAGCCCCAGCATTTT
V gene: TRBV7-7; D gene: .; J gene: TRBJ2-7; clone size: .; CDR3 protein: CASSLVGFSEQYF; CDR3 DNA: TGTGCCAGCAGCTTAGTGGGTTTTTCTGAGCAGTACTTC
V gene: TRBV7-7; D gene: .; J gene: TRBJ2-3; clone size: .; CDR3 protein: CASSPAGGDVDTQYF; CDR3 DNA: TGTGCCAGCAGCCCTGCCGGTGGGGACGTAGATACGCAGTATTTT
V gene: TRBV28; D gene: .; J gene: TRBJ1-1; clone size: .; CDR3 protein: CASSTPGGYREAFF; CDR3 DNA: TGTGCCAGCAGTACGCCGGGGGGGTATCGTGAAGCTTTCTTT
V gene: TRBV2; D gene: TRBD2; J gene: TRBJ2-7; clone size: .; CDR3 protein: CASSILAGGVYEQYF; CDR3 DNA: TGTGCCAGCAGTATACTAGCGGGGGGGGTCTACGAGCAGTACTTC
V gene: TRBV4-1; D gene: .; J gene: TRBJ2-5; clone size: .; CDR3 protein: CASSGGGVETQYF; CDR3 DNA: TGCGCCAGCAGCGGCGGGGGCGTAGAGACCCAGTACTTC
V gene: TRBV11-2; D gene: .; J gene: TRBJ2-5; clone size: .; CDR3 protein: CASSLEDGLNEETQYF; CDR3 DNA: TGTGCCAGCAGCTTAGAGGACGGTTTAAACGAGGAGACCCAGTACTTC
V gene: TRBV6-1; D gene: .; J gene: TRBJ2-1; clone size: .; CDR3 protein: CASSGLRWVQFF; CDR3 DNA: TGTGCCAGCAGTGGACTCCGATGGGTGCAGTTCTTC
V gene: TRBV13; D gene: .; J gene: TRBJ2-7; clone size: .; CDR3 protein: CASSYLGGDEQYF; CDR3 DNA: TGTGCCAGCAGCTACCTAGGGGGGGACGAGCAGTACTTC
V gene: TRBV15; D gene: TRBD1; J gene: TRBJ1-5; clone size: .; CDR3 protein: CATSSEDRPVGDQPQHF; CDR3 DNA: TGTGCCACCAGCAGTGAGGACAGGCCGGTCGGGGATCAGCCCCAGCATTTT
V gene: TRBV6-5; D gene: TRBD2; J gene: TRBJ2-2; clone size: .; CDR3 protein: CASRAGTNTGELFF; CDR3 DNA: TGTGCCAGCAGAGCGGGAACGAACACCGGGGAGCTGTTTTTT
V gene: TRBV4-1; D gene: TRBD1; J gene: TRBJ2-2; clone size: .; CDR3 protein: CASSQDRGHNTGELFF; CDR3 DNA: TGCGCCAGCAGCCAGGACAGGGGACATAACACCGGGGAGCTGTTTTTT
V gene: TRBV6-5; D gene: TRBD1; J gene: TRBJ2-3; clone size: .; CDR3 protein: CASSYGQGTDTQYF; CDR3 DNA: TGTGCCAGCAGTTACGGACAGGGGACAGATACGCAGTATTTT
V gene: TRBV27; D gene: .; J gene: TRBJ2-7; clone size: .; CDR3 protein: CASSGTAYEQYF; CDR3 DNA: TGTGCCAGTAGCGGGACAGCCTACGAGCAGTACTTC
V gene: TRBV30; D gene: .; J gene: TRBJ2-1; clone size: .; CDR3 protein: CAWGWGGSYNEQFF; CDR3 DNA: TGTGCCTGGGGGTGGGGCGGGTCCTACAATGAGCAGTTCTTC
V gene: TRBV11-2; D gene: TRBD1; J gene: TRBJ1-6; clone size: .; CDR3 protein: CASSLPGQLHSPLHF; CDR3 DNA: TGTGCCAGCAGCTTACCGGGACAGCTGCATTCACCCCTCCACTTT
V gene: TRBV10-3; D gene: .; J gene: TRBJ1-1; clone size: .; CDR3 protein: CAISDVGTEAFF; CDR3 DNA: TGTGCCATCAGTGATGTAGGGACTGAAGCTTTCTTT
V gene: TRBV14; D gene: TRBD1; J gene: TRBJ2-7; clone size: .; CDR3 protein: CASSQDQGALYEQYF; CDR3 DNA: TGTGCCAGCAGCCAAGACCAGGGGGCCCTTTACGAGCAGTACTTC
V gene: TRBV4-2; D gene: .; J gene: TRBJ1-2; clone size: .; CDR3 protein: CASSQEDRNYGYTF; CDR3 DNA: TGTGCCAGCAGCCAAGAAGACAGAAACTATGGCTACACCTTC
V gene: TRBV6-6; D gene: .; J gene: TRBJ2-7; clone size: once; CDR3 protein: CASSDPLGGPHEQYF; CDR3 DNA: TGTGCCAGCAGTGACCCTTTGGGGGGGCCACACGAGCAGTACTTC
V gene: TRBV14; D gene: TRBD2; J gene: TRBJ2-7; clone size: few; CDR3 protein: CASSPYPSLGTSGYLYEQYF; CDR3 DNA: TGTGCCAGCAGCCCCTATCCAAGCCTCGGGACTAGCGGGTACCTCTACGAGCAGTACTTC
V gene: TRBV2; D gene: TRBD1; J gene: TRBJ1-2; clone size: few; CDR3 protein: CASSADRDHGYTF; CDR3 DNA: TGTGCCAGCAGTGCGGACAGGGACCATGGCTACACCTTC
V gene: TRBV14; D gene: .; J gene: TRBJ2-5; clone size: once; CDR3 protein: CASSQEGGTQYF; CDR3 DNA: TGTGCCAGCAGCCAAGAGGGGGGGACCCAGTACTTC
V gene: TRBV6-5; D gene: TRBD1; J gene: TRBJ1-2; clone size: .; CDR3 protein: CASSHGTGAGYTF; CDR3 DNA: TGTGCCAGCAGCCATGGGACAGGGGCTGGCTACACCTTC
V gene: TRBV7-3; D gene: .; J gene: TRBJ1-1; clone size: .; CDR3 protein: CASRDGTASTEAFF; CDR3 DNA: TGTGCCAGCAGAGATGGGACGGCTAGCACTGAAGCTTTCTTT
V gene: TRBV7-9; D gene: .; J gene: TRBJ1-4; clone size: .; CDR3 protein: CASSGIGVKLFF; CDR3 DNA: TGTGCCAGCAGCGGAATAGGGGTAAAACTGTTTTTT
V gene: TRBV6-6; D gene: .; J gene: TRBJ1-1; clone size: .; CDR3 protein: CASTVDNTEAFF; CDR3 DNA: TGTGCCAGCACCGTAGACAACACTGAAGCTTTCTTT
V gene: TRBV27; D gene: TRBD1; J gene: TRBJ2-3; clone size: .; CDR3 protein: CASSLGTATDTQYF; CDR3 DNA: TGTGCCAGCAGCCTCGGGACAGCCACAGATACGCAGTATTTT
V gene: TRBV28; D gene: TRBD2; J gene: TRBJ2-5; clone size: .; CDR3 protein: CASSPPGTSSSTQYF; CDR3 DNA: TGTGCCAGCAGTCCTCCCGGGACTAGCTCGTCGACCCAGTACTTC
V gene: TRBV4-2; D gene: TRBD2; J gene: TRBJ2-1; clone size: .; CDR3 protein: CASSQDGGGHNEQFF; CDR3 DNA: TGTGCCAGCAGCCAAGATGGCGGGGGTCACAATGAGCAGTTCTTC
V gene: TRBV4-1; D gene: TRBD1; J gene: TRBJ2-7; clone size: .; CDR3 protein: CASSQDGRGQNYEQYF; CDR3 DNA: TGCGCCAGCAGCCAAGATGGCAGGGGGCAAAACTACGAGCAGTACTTC